This TCR beta chain was sequenced in a study of blood T cells in healthy people across ages. Study-wide points: More naive CD4+ cells and higher diversity were found in long-lived than in aged donors. It was held that diversity estimates obtained from one million T cells represented underestimates.

The V gene's germline CDR1 is SGHTA and CDR2 FQGTGA. The V end was cut by 5 bases, the J end by 10 bases, with 17 bases between. The CDR3 is 13 amino acids. Comment on this clonotype: Its antigen is currently unknown.

A second PCR, run for 7 to 11 cycles, used a sample-barcoded 5' primer plus a J-beta primer mix. Unique molecular identifiers of 12 random nucleotides labeled each cDNA. TCRdb reanalysed the 5' RACE reads using MiXCR and keeps one entry per CDR3 protein. The table has some 940,000 distinct CDR3 sequences, around 29% seen once. These records were also assigned to another study, of T cells of mothers and their children.

This chain links TRBV7-3 with TRBJ1-1, with D perhaps matching TRBD1 (6 bases). This receptor was taken from a woman in her 40s in good health. Sequencing was done on a sample of blood. CDR3 amino acids: CASSRGVNSGAFF. For the CDR3, the DNA is TGTGCCAGCAGCAGGGGGGTGAATTCGGGAGCTTTCTTT.